The next 21 T cell receptor beta chains were all read from a single sample in a study of blood T cell repertoires in COVID-19. Assay used: immunoSEQ multiplex PCR; TCRdb lists only in-frame clones, some missing. The top ten clones hold over 7.5% of a sample with some 150,000 clones, 82% of them seen once. Source material: peripheral blood. The origin of the receptors is a woman between 70 and 85 years old with acute or convalescent COVID-19.

This clone showed up just a few times. This chain links TRBV18 with TRBJ1-5; 7 nucleotides line up with TRBD1. CDR1 and CDR2 (germline): KGHSH, LQKENI. CDR3 size: 18 residues. V trimming: 4 bases; J trimming: 2 bases; junction bases outside the gene matches: 14. In nucleotides, the CDR3 is TGTGCCAGCTCACTTGCCCCTTACAGGGGAAGTGGCAATCAGCCCCAGCATTTT. It yields the protein CASSLAPYRGSGNQPQHF.

This clone was recorded once. V is TRBV5-4 and J is TRBJ2-7; D perhaps matches TRBD1 (5 bases). Trimming removed 0 bases at V and 0 bases at J, with 10 bases between. Looked up from germline, CDR1 is SGHNT and CDR2 is YYREEE (reference sequence). The CDR3 is made up of 15 amino acids. The CDR3 DNA sequence: TGTGCCAGCAGCTTGGGGACATTAAGCTCCTACGAGCAGTACTTC. Translation: CASSLGTLSSYEQYF.

The chain's CDR3 is CASSSPGRGSEKLFF. CDR3 DNA: TGTGCCAGCAGCTCGCCCGGTAGAGGGAGTGAAAAACTGTTTTTT. The chain joins TRBV7-9 to TRBJ1-4; no firm D call. Looked up from germline, CDR1 is SEHNR and CDR2 is FQNEAQ (reference sequence). Trimming shortened V by 4 bases and J by 7 bases, and 16 bases separated the two germline ends. The CDR3 has 15 amino acids.

The rearrangement joins TRBV19 to TRBJ1-2, with TRBD1 as a possible D gene (5 bases). Germline CDR1 LNHDA, CDR2 SQIVND (reference sequence). CDR3 size: 16 residues. V was pared by 0 bases and J by 2 bases, with 13 bases between. The CDR3: CASSIDHAGSNYGYTF. Here the CDR3 DNA reads TGTGCCAGTAGTATAGATCACGCAGGGTCAAACTATGGCTACACCTTC.

The table lists this clone with a few counts. This rearrangement joins TRBV6-4 to TRBJ2-7; 8 bases match TRBD1. The CDR3 sequence is 14 residues long. Germline V CDR1 and CDR2: MRHNA, SNTAGT. Trimming took 6 bases from V and 1 from J; bases not matched to a gene: 5. CDR3 region: CASRCRDRSYEQYF. CDR3 DNA sequence: TGTGCCAGCAGATGCCGGGACAGGTCCTACGAGCAGTACTTC.

The rearrangement joins TRBV4-2 to TRBJ2-1; TRBD2 matches at 11 bases. The CDR3 runs 16 residues. V gave up 0 bases and J gave up 8 bases; unmatched junction bases: 6. Germline V gene data show CDR1 as LGHNA and CDR2 as YNFKEQ. The CDR3 protein is CASSQDLVAGGDEQFF. CDR3 nucleotide sequence: TGTGCCAGCAGCCAAGATCTTGTAGCGGGGGGGGATGAGCAGTTCTTC.

This rearrangement joins TRBV11-3 to TRBJ2-7, with a weak D call TRBD1 (5 bases). This CDR3 is 14 amino acids long. Germline CDR1 and CDR2: SGHNT and YENEEA. The V and J ends lost 1 base and 3 bases respectively, with 10 bases between them. Here the CDR3 reads CASSLGPGIYEQYF. In DNA, the CDR3 is TGTGCCAGCAGCTTAGGACCAGGGATCTACGAGCAGTACTTC.

The V gene is TRBV6-2 or TRBV6-3, the J gene TRBJ2-1; no firm D call. The CDR3 runs 17 residues. Germline V gives CDR1 MNHEY, CDR2 SVGEGT. Trimming cost V 0 bases and J 0 bases, with 12 bases left between them. CDR3 amino acids: CASSYSAVAASYNEQFF. The CDR3 DNA is TGTGCCAGCAGTTACTCTGCGGTGGCAGCCTCCTACAATGAGCAGTTCTTC.

The chain recombines TRBV6-2 or TRBV6-3 with TRBJ1-2; TRBD1 matches 7 bases. The CDR3 spans 13 residues. Trimming took 6 bases from V and 7 from J; bases not matched to a gene: 8. CDR1 is MNHEY, CDR2 SVGEGT, per germline. CDR3 amino acids: CASSSPQGSGYTF. As DNA, the CDR3 is TGTGCCAGCAGCTCGCCACAGGGGAGTGGCTACACCTTC.

The rearrangement uses TRBV12-3 or TRBV12-4 and TRBJ2-7; possible D gene TRBD2, 6 bases. CDR3 length equals 13 residues. The V end lost 6 bases, the J end lost 7 bases, and 16 bases lay between the germline ends. Here the CDR3 DNA reads TGTGCCAGCAGCCTCCGAGGAGGGAGGGAGCAGTACTTC. It yields the protein CASSLRGGREQYF.

The chain carries TRBV6-2 or TRBV6-3 and TRBJ2-1; D is perhaps TRBD2 (6 bases). The CDR3 is 16 amino acids. The germline V gene encodes CDR1 MNHEY and CDR2 SVGEGT. The V and J ends lost 5 bases and 3 bases respectively, with 17 bases between them. CDR3 in amino acids: CASSPESGTFYNEQFF. The CDR3 DNA reads TGTGCCAGCAGTCCAGAGTCCGGGACTTTCTACAATGAGCAGTTCTTC.

J is TRBJ2-1 and V is TRBV7-2, with D maybe TRBD1 (5 bases). The CDR3 is 14 amino acids. With 4 bases removed from V and 6 bases from J, the gap between germline ends came to 13 bases. Looked up from germline, CDR1 is SGHTA and CDR2 is FQGNSA. The CDR3 region has the DNA TGTGCCAGCAGCTCTGGGGCTACCGTCAATGAGCAGTTCTTC. It specifies CASSSGATVNEQFF. The variable domain in full, completed from reference TRBV7-2 and TRBJ2-1, reads GAGVSQSPSNKVTEKGKDVELRCDPISGHTALYWYRQSLGQGLEFLIYFQGNSAPDKSGLPSDRFSAERTGGSVSTLTIQRTQQEDSAVYLCASSSGATVNEQFFGPGTRLTVL.

This clone was picked up a small number of times. The chain carries TRBV5-6 and TRBJ1-2, with D tentatively TRBD1 (6 bases). Per the germline V gene, CDR1 is SGHDT and CDR2 is YYEEEE. This CDR3 comprises 15 residues. The ends were cut back, 1 base at V and 2 bases at J, with 12 bases in the middle. The CDR3 protein is CASSLLQGLNYGYTF. CDR3 coding DNA: TGTGCCAGCAGCTTGCTTCAGGGGTTAAACTATGGCTACACCTTC.

The chain uses TRBV29-1 and TRBJ2-7; D is possibly TRBD1 (5 bases). The CDR3 totals 14 residues. Germline V gene sequence: CDR1 SQVTM, CDR2 ANQGSEA. V gave up 3 bases and J gave up 3 bases, with 15 bases separating them. The CDR3 nucleotides are TGCAGCGTTGAGACGTCAACAGGAAGCTACGAGCAGTACTTC. It translates to CSVETSTGSYEQYF.

This clone came up a few times. The chain has TRBV6-5 and TRBJ2-7, with D perhaps matching TRBD1 (5 bases). The CDR3 covers 13 residues. Trimming removed 4 bases from V and 10 bases from J, with 17 bases in between. From germline, CDR1 is MNHEY and CDR2 SVGAGI. CDR3 bases: TGTGCCAGCAGTTGGGGCAAAGCGAAGGAACAGTACTTC. It is translated as CASSWGKAKEQYF.

This clone appeared a single time. The chain joins TRBV28 to TRBJ1-2; 8 bases match TRBD1. V was pared by 5 bases and J by 4 bases, with 3 bases of the junction left unmatched. The germline V gene has CDR1 MDHEN and CDR2 SYDVKM. This CDR3 has 13 residues. The CDR3 DNA sequence: TGTGCCAGCAGTGAAGACAGGGGCTATGGCTACACCTTC. It is translated as CASSEDRGYGYTF.

J is TRBJ2-1 and V is TRBV19; 9 positions match TRBD1. J was trimmed by 6 bases and V by 8 bases; bases with no gene match: 2. In germline, CDR1 is LNHDA, CDR2 SQIVND (reference sequence). The CDR3 is made up of 12 amino acids. The CDR3: CASGQGFNEQFF. For the CDR3, the DNA is TGTGCCAGTGGACAGGGGTTCAATGAGCAGTTCTTC.

V gene TRBV19 combines with J gene TRBJ2-2; 10 bases map to TRBD2. CDR3 length: 15 residues. Trimming took 3 bases from V and 4 from J; bases not matched to a gene: 2. The germline CDR1 and CDR2 sequences are LNHDA and SQIVND (reference sequence). The CDR3 nucleotides are TGTGCCAGTAGTATCCAGCGGGAGGGCACCGGGGAGCTGTTTTTT. Translation: CASSIQREGTGELFF.

For the CDR3, the DNA is TGTGCCAGCAGCTTAGGGGGACAGAGCTACAATGAGCAGTTCTTC. Protein product: CASSLGGQSYNEQFF. The V gene is TRBV7-3, the J gene TRBJ2-1; 7 bases are a match to TRBD1. The CDR3 is 15 amino acids. V lost 2 bases to trimming and J lost 3 bases; unmatched junction nucleotides: 4. Germline CDR1 reads SGHTA; CDR2 reads FQGTGA.

The gene calls are TRBV7-6 and TRBJ2-3; D possibly corresponds to TRBD2 (6 bases). V shed 5 bases and J shed 0 bases, with 15 bases lying between them. The CDR3 runs to 16 residues. Germline CDR1 and CDR2: SGHVS and FNYEAQ. CDR3 region: CASSPLGSGSTDTQYF. For the CDR3, the DNA is TGTGCCAGCAGCCCCCTCGGGAGTGGTAGCACAGATACGCAGTATTTT. Complete variable domain (other parts from reference TRBV7-6 and TRBJ2-3): GAGVSQSPRYKVTKRGQDVALRCDPISGHVSLYWYRQALGQGPEFLTYFNYEAQQDKSGLPNDRFSAERPEGSISTLTIQRTEQRDSAMYRCASSPLGSGSTDTQYFGPGTRLTVL.

The chain combines TRBV29-1 with TRBJ2-2; 7 bases are shared with TRBD1. The CDR3 has 14 residues. J gave up 3 bases and V 6 bases, and 7 bases lay outside the gene matches. Per the germline V gene, CDR1 is SQVTM and CDR2 is ANQGSEA. The CDR3 loop is CSVWGTGDTGELFF. The DNA for the CDR3 is TGCAGCGTGTGGGGAACAGGGGACACCGGGGAGCTGTTTTTT.